The present TCR beta chain was sequenced within a study of spatial heterogeneity in lung cancer. Turning to the study itself: TCR and UMI combinations that were unique each appeared, on average, more than ten times in raw reads.

Described time point: sample taken at primary tumor resection. There were 72 donors, all of them untreated patients with early-stage non-small cell lung cancer. Whole RNA came from tumor, nontumor lung or frozen PBMC and was sequenced without being sorted. This clonotype came up many times. The junction departs from the called germline gene at one end, perhaps through a read error. Germline V gene lookup returns CDR1 DFQATT and CDR2 SNEGSKA (reference sequence). The length of the CDR3 is 11 residues. TCRdb processed the 5' RACE reads anew with MiXCR; each CDR3 protein has one entry. The sample carries about 23,000 distinct CDR3 sequences, less than 3.5% recorded once.

The chain recombines TRBV20-1 with TRBJ2-1; no clear D gene. The origin of this receptor is a female donor with early-stage non-small cell lung cancer. Sequenced material: PBMCs, taken at surgery. The CDR3 spells CSARDEHPVIF. The CDR3 nucleotides are TGCAGTGCTAGAGATGAACATCCTGTCATCTTC.